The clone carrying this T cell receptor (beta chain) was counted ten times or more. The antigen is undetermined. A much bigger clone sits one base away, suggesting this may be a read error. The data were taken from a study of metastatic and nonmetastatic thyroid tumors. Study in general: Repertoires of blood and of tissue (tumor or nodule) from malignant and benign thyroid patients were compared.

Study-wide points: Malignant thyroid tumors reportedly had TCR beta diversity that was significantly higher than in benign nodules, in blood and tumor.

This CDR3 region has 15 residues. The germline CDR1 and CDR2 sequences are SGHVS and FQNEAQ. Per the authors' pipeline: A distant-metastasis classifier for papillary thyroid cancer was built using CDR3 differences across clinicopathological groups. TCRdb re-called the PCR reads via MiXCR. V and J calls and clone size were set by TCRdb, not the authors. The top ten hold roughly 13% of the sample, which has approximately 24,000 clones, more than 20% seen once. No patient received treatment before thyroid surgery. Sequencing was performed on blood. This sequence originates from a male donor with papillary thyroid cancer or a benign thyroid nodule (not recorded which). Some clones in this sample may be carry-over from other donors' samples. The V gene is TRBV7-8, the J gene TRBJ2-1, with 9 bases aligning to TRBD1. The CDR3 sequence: CASSVQGAPISERFF. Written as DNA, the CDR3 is TGTGCCAGCAGCGTACAGGGGGCGCCGATCAGTGAGCGGTTCTTC.